What follows are 29 T cell receptor beta chains derived from one specimen sequenced in a study of T cells in Graves' hyperthyroidism and ophthalmopathy. RNA transcripts yielded amplified TCR beta CDR3 regions. The HTBI primer set drove a first-round RT-PCR of the TCR CDR3. TCRdb reanalysed the multiplex PCR reads using MiXCR and keeps one entry per CDR3 protein. The top ten clones hold approximately 8.2% of a sample with under 700,000 distinct CDR3 sequences, 46% of them seen once. The sequenced material came from peripheral blood or thyroid tissue (not recorded which). Receptors were obtained from a young woman with Graves' hyperthyroidism.

The chain links TRBV29-1 to TRBJ1-2; D perhaps matches TRBD1 (6 bases). The CDR3 totals 11 residues. The V gene lost 4 bases and the J gene lost 12 bases, with 15 bases spanning the gap. Germline values: CDR1 SQVTM, CDR2 ANQGSEA. The CDR3 here is CSVGQDSGNTF. CDR3 in DNA: TGCAGCGTTGGACAGGACTCTGGAAACACCTTC.

This clonotype was seen just once. A much larger clone sits a single nucleotide away, making a read error possible. This sequence joins TRBV7-6 and TRBJ2-5; D uncertain. This CDR3 is 14 amino acids long. Looked up from germline, CDR1 is SGHVS and CDR2 is FNYEAQ. Trimming left V 6 bases short and J 0 bases short, with 11 bases between. CDR3 residues: CASRRSYNQETQYF. For the CDR3, the DNA is TGTGCCAGCAGGCGCAGTTATAACCAAGAGACCCAGTACTTC.

This chain uses TRBV5-6 with TRBJ1-1; maybe TRBD1 (5 bases). The V end was cut by 4 bases, the J end by 1 base, with 14 bases between. The germline gives CDR1 SGHDT, CDR2 YYEEEE. The CDR3 covers 15 residues. Here the CDR3 reads CASSLSGLTNTEAFF. The CDR3 DNA reads TGTGCCAGCAGCCTGTCGGGACTGACGAACACTGAAGCTTTCTTT. Supplemented by reference TRBV5-6 and TRBJ1-1, the full variable domain reads DAGVTQSPTHLIKTRGQQVTLRCSPKSGHDTVSWYQQALGQGPQFIFQYYEEEERQRGNFPDRFSGHQFPNYSSELNVNALLLGDSALYLCASSLSGLTNTEAFFGQGTRLTVV.

The chain links TRBV7-9 to TRBJ2-7; D is uncertain. The CDR3 runs 13 residues. Germline V gene data show CDR1 as SEHNR and CDR2 as FQNEAQ (reference sequence). V was pared by 1 base and J by 6 bases, with 10 bases between. The CDR3 DNA sequence: TGTGCCAGCAGCTTAGGAGGTAGGCGCGAGCAGTACTTC. The encoded protein is CASSLGGRREQYF.

This clonotype is a singleton in its sample. This chain joins TRBV25-1 and TRBJ1-6; no reliable D call. This CDR3 is built from 12 residues. Trimming left V 4 bases short and J 9 bases short, with 7 bases between. Germline V CDR1 and CDR2: MGHDK, SYGVNS. In DNA form, the CDR3 reads TGTGCCAGCAGTGGCCTTGCTTCACCCCTCCACTTT. Translation gives CASSGLASPLHF. The entire variable domain, with the rest obtained from reference TRBV25-1 and TRBJ1-6, is as follows: EADIYQTPRYLVIGTGKKITLECSQTMGHDKMYWYQQDPGMELHLIHYSYGVNSTEKGDLSSESTVSRIRTEHFPLTLESARPSHTSQYLCASSGLASPLHFGNGTRLTVT.

The CDR3 nucleotides are TGTGCCATCAGTGAACAGGGGCCGGGGTCGCCCCAGCATTTT. Its translation is CAISEQGPGSPQHF. The chain uses TRBV10-3 and TRBJ1-5, with TRBD1 matching over 7 bases. The CDR3 totals 14 residues. The V gene end was trimmed by 3 bases and the J gene end by 9 bases; junction bases not matched to a gene: 8. From germline, CDR1 is ENHRY and CDR2 SYGVKD.

This clonotype was recorded a few times. The V and J genes are TRBV7-9 and TRBJ1-4; tentative D call: TRBD1 (5 bases). V was pared by 5 bases and J by 8 bases, with 15 bases between. The CDR3 sequence is 14 residues long. Germline CDR1 and CDR2: SEHNR and FQNEAQ (reference sequence). CDR3 sequence reads: CASSQRGAREKLFF. The CDR3 bases are TGTGCCAGCAGCCAACGCGGGGCACGGGAAAAACTGTTTTTT. Full variable domain (remainder filled in from reference TRBV7-9 and TRBJ1-4): DTGVSQNPRHKITKRGQNVTFRCDPISEHNRLYWYRQTLGQGPEFLTYFQNEAQLEKSRLLSDRFSAERPKGSFSTLEIQRTEQGDSAMYLCASSQRGAREKLFFGSGTQLSVL.

This clonotype showed up many times. The chain couples TRBV10-3 to TRBJ1-6, with D perhaps TRBD1 (6 bases). The CDR3 extends over 16 amino acids. CDR1 is ENHRY, CDR2 SYGVKD, per germline. The V end was cut by 0 bases, the J end by 8 bases, with 14 bases between. In DNA, the CDR3 is TGTGCCATCAGTGAGTCGCGCAGGGGCTCAGATTCACCCCTCCACTTT. Its translation is CAISESRRGSDSPLHF.

The chain recombines TRBV25-1 with TRBJ1-2, with D possibly TRBD1 on 5 matching bases. The CDR3 covers 15 residues. Germline V lookup: CDR1 MGHDK, CDR2 SYGVNS. V lost 1 base, J lost 4 bases, and 13 bases lay in between. CDR3 in amino acids: CASSEFSGPAYGYTF. The CDR3 DNA reads TGTGCCAGCAGTGAATTTTCGGGGCCCGCCTATGGCTACACCTTC.

The chain combines TRBV6-6 with TRBJ2-2; D is possibly TRBD2 (5 bases). The germline V gene encodes CDR1 MNHNY and CDR2 SVGAGI (reference sequence). The CDR3 covers 14 residues. V gave up 6 bases and J gave up 5 bases, with 13 bases separating them. CDR3 region: CASSIHPGTGELFF. In nucleotides, the CDR3 is TGTGCCAGCAGCATCCACCCGGGGACCGGGGAGCTGTTTTTT.

This rearrangement joins TRBV9 to TRBJ1-5, with D unclear. The CDR3 contains 16 residues. Trimming left V 0 bases short and J 0 bases short, with 10 bases between. Germline CDR1 is SGDLS and CDR2 is YYNGEE. The CDR3, as DNA: TGTGCCAGCAGCGTAGGGATCGATAATAGCAATCAGCCCCAGCATTTT. Translated: CASSVGIDNSNQPQHF.

Note on this clonotype: A much more abundant neighbour one base away suggests this may be a read error. The genes are TRBV2 and TRBJ2-7; D possibly corresponds to TRBD1 (6 bases). This CDR3 region has 14 residues. Trimming left V 3 bases short and J 4 bases short, with 13 bases between. The germline V gene has CDR1 SNHLY and CDR2 FYNNEI. Here the CDR3 DNA reads TGTGCCAGCAGTGATCGGTGGCAGGGGTACGAGCAGTACTTC. It yields the protein CASSDRWQGYEQYF.

There are a few counts of this clonotype. The rearrangement joins TRBV2 to TRBJ1-5; perhaps TRBD1 as D (6 bases). Germline V gene data show CDR1 as SNHLY and CDR2 as FYNNEI. V lost 2 bases to trimming and J lost 1 base, with 15 bases between them. The CDR3 is 17 residues long. The CDR3 region is CASSERGNRRSNQPQHF. In DNA form, the CDR3 reads TGTGCCAGCAGTGAAAGGGGGAACAGGCGCAGCAATCAGCCCCAGCATTTT. The whole variable domain, remainder taken from reference TRBV2 and TRBJ1-5, is EPEVTQTPSHQVTQMGQEVILRCVPISNHLYFYWYRQILGQKVEFLVSFYNNEISEKSEIFDDQFSVERPDGSNFTLKIRSTKLEDSAMYFCASSERGNRRSNQPQHFGDGTRLSIL.

This clonotype was recorded at least ten times. The gene calls are TRBV10-3 and TRBJ1-2; no reliable D call. CDR1 and CDR2 (germline): ENHRY, SYGVKD. This CDR3 is built from 14 residues. Trimming took off 5 bases at V and 3 bases at J, with 13 bases between the two ends. The CDR3 protein is CAISLSGQDYGYTF. The DNA for the CDR3 is TGTGCCATCAGTCTCAGTGGCCAGGACTATGGCTACACCTTC.

This clonotype has at least ten counts. The chain joins TRBV7-6 to TRBJ2-5; 8 nucleotides align to TRBD1. V was clipped by 5 bases and J by 1 base; unmatched bases: 3. The CDR3 contains 14 residues. Looked up from germline, CDR1 is SGHVS and CDR2 is FNYEAQ. CDR3 residues: CASSADRAQETQYF. CDR3 coding DNA: TGTGCCAGCAGCGCGGACAGGGCCCAAGAGACCCAGTACTTC.

This clonotype has a handful of counts. The chain uses TRBV7-2 and TRBJ1-4, with 8 nucleotides matching TRBD1. The V gene's germline CDR1 is SGHTA and CDR2 FQGNSA. CDR3 length equals 14 residues. V trimming: 5 bases; J trimming: 7 bases; junction bases outside the gene matches: 6. CDR3 nucleotide sequence: TGTGCCAGCAGCCTTAACAGGGGGACTGAAAAACTGTTTTTT. This sequence encodes CASSLNRGTEKLFF.

With regard to this clonotype: This could be a read error, since a much larger clone is one nucleotide away. The rearrangement links TRBV7-9 to TRBJ1-4; tentative D call: TRBD1 (6 bases). Trimming pared 5 bases from V and 8 bases from J, leaving 18 bases between. CDR1 is SEHNR, CDR2 FQNEAQ, per germline (reference sequence). This CDR3 spans 15 amino acids. The CDR3 reads CASSQPTGGEEKLFF. The DNA for the CDR3 is TGTGCCAGCAGCCAACCGACAGGAGGTGAAGAAAAACTGTTTTTT.

The CDR3 nucleotides are TGTGCCACCAGTGACCCTGTAGCGGGAGGGGCCGGGGAGCTGTTTTTT. Amino acid sequence: CATSDPVAGGAGELFF. The V and J genes are TRBV24-1 and TRBJ2-2; 11 bases agree with TRBD2. From germline, CDR1 is KGHDR and CDR2 SFDVKD. This CDR3 spans 16 amino acids. Germline trimming cut 4 bases from V and 6 bases from J; bases unmatched to any gene: 6.

At least ten counts were recorded for this clonotype. This CDR3 reads CASRGTLYGYTF. For the CDR3, the DNA is TGTGCCAGCAGGGGGACTCTCTATGGCTACACCTTC. The rearrangement joins TRBV2 to TRBJ1-2; D may be TRBD1 (5 bases). Trimming took 6 bases from V and 4 from J, leaving 9 bases between them. This CDR3 comprises 12 residues. CDR1 is SNHLY, CDR2 FYNNEI, per germline.

The rearrangement joins TRBV19 to TRBJ1-5; 10 nucleotides line up with TRBD1. The CDR3 loop spans 17 amino acids. The junction had 11 bases not matched to a gene; V was cut back by 0 bases and J by 9 bases. Per germline, CDR1 LNHDA and CDR2 SQIVND (reference sequence). The CDR3 loop is CASSIDSATGGDRPQHF. The CDR3, as DNA: TGTGCCAGTAGTATAGATTCGGCGACAGGGGGCGACCGGCCCCAGCATTTT. The entire variable domain, with the rest obtained from reference TRBV19 and TRBJ1-5, is as follows: DGGITQSPKYLFRKEGQNVTLSCEQNLNHDAMYWYRQDPGQGLRLIYYSQIVNDFQKGDIAEGYSVSREKKESFPLTVTSAQKNPTAFYLCASSIDSATGGDRPQHFGDGTRLSIL.

This clonotype was recorded many times. The chain couples TRBV10-3 to TRBJ1-6; TRBD1 matches 10 bases. V lost 4 bases, J lost 5 bases, and 2 bases stayed unmatched. The CDR3 runs to 15 residues. CDR1 ENHRY and CDR2 SYGVKD come from the germline V gene. This CDR3 reads CAISVGTGDNSPLHF. Here the CDR3 DNA reads TGTGCCATCAGTGTTGGGACAGGGGATAATTCACCCCTCCACTTT.

This clonotype was seen only once. One junction end disagrees with the germline gene, perhaps due to a read error. This sequence joins TRBV20-1 and TRBJ1-1; possible D gene TRBD1, 6 bases. CDR3 length: 14 amino acids. CDR1 and CDR2 (germline): DFQATT, SNEGSKA (reference sequence). CDR3 in DNA: TGCAGTGCTCGCCGGGGGGCGAGGAACACTGAAGCTTCCTTT. This codes for CSARRGARNTEASF.

The chain is built from TRBV2 and TRBJ1-5; TRBD1 matches 8 bases. After removal of 8 bases from V and 0 bases from J, the junction contained 6 bases not matched to a gene. CDR3 length: 15 residues. In germline, CDR1 is SNHLY, CDR2 FYNNEI. CDR3 in amino acids: CASAQGVHSNQPQHF. DNA of the CDR3: TGTGCCAGCGCACAGGGGGTTCATAGCAATCAGCCCCAGCATTTT.

In this sample, this clonotype turned up a few times. The V gene is TRBV4-3, the J gene TRBJ1-1; TRBD1 might be the D (5 bases). Germline V lookup: CDR1 LGHNA, CDR2 YSLEER. CDR3 length equals 15 residues. Trimming pared 0 bases from V and 1 base from J, leaving 9 bases between. Written as DNA, the CDR3 is TGCGCCAGCAGCCAAGATTGGGGGAGGAACACTGAAGCTTTCTTT. Its protein product is CASSQDWGRNTEAFF.

This clonotype was observed many times. The chain uses TRBV7-8 and TRBJ1-2; the D is unclear. The germline gives CDR1 SGHVS, CDR2 FQNEAQ. Trimming cost V 1 base and J 0 bases, with 6 bases left between them. The CDR3 length is 14 residues. The CDR3 DNA reads TGTGCCAGCAGCTTAGATACGGCTAACTATGGCTACACCTTC. It yields the protein CASSLDTANYGYTF.

This sequence joins TRBV7-2 and TRBJ1-4; the match to TRBD1 covers 9 bases. The CDR3 is 20 residues long. Losses at the gene ends were 0 bases for V and 7 bases for J; bases not matched to a gene: 18. Looked up from germline, CDR1 is SGHTA and CDR2 is FQGNSA. The CDR3 reads CASSLASRGTGRNEAEKLFF. The DNA for the CDR3 is TGTGCCAGCAGCTTAGCATCGCGGGGGACAGGGCGGAACGAAGCTGAAAAACTGTTTTTT.

This sequence joins TRBV24-1 and TRBJ2-5; tentative D call: TRBD1 (5 bases). The CDR3 has 16 residues. V lost 11 bases and J lost 2, with 23 bases in between. Germline CDR1 and CDR2: KGHDR and SFDVKD. The CDR3 sequence: CASRMWQDNPQETQYF. The CDR3 region has the DNA TGTGCCAGCAGAATGTGGCAGGACAATCCTCAAGAGACCCAGTACTTC.

As concerns this clonotype: Its ends do not fully match the called genes, so a read error is possible. V gene TRBV7-2 combines with J gene TRBJ1-5; TRBD1 is a possible D gene (5 bases). Germline V gives CDR1 SGHTA, CDR2 FQGNSA. The CDR3 is 16 amino acids. This CDR3 reads CASSLGQGPSNQPQHF. In DNA, the CDR3 is TGTGCCAGCAGTTTAGGGCAGGGCCCGAGCAATCAGCCCCAGCATTTT.

Details on this clonotype: One end of the junction is discordant with germline, which a read error may explain. The J gene is TRBJ2-5, the V gene TRBV20-1; D tentatively reads TRBD1 or TRBD2 (5 bases each). CDR1 is DFQATT and CDR2 is SNEGSKA in the germline V gene (reference sequence). This CDR3 is built from 13 residues. The CDR3 DNA reads as TGCAGCGTCCCGGGACCCCACCATGAGACCCAGTACTTC. Its translation is CSVPGPHHETQYF.